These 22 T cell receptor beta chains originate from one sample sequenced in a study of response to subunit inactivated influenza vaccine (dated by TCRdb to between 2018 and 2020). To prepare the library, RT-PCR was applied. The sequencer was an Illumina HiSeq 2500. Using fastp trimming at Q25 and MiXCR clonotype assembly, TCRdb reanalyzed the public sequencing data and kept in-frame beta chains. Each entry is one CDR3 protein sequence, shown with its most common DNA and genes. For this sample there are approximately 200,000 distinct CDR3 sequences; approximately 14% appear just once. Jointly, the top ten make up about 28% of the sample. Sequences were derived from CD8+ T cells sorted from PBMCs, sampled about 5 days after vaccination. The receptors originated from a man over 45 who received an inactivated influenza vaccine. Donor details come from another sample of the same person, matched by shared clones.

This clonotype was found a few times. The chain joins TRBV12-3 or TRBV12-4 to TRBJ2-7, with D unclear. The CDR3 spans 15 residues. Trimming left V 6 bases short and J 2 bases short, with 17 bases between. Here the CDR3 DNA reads TGTGCCAGCAGGCCTCGGGCAGGCCAGGCCTACGAGCAGTACTTC. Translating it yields CASRPRAGQAYEQYF.

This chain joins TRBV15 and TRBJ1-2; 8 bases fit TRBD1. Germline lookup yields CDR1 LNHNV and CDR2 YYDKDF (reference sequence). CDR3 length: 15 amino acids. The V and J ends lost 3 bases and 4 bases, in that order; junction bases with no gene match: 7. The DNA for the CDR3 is TGTGCCACCAGCAGGGACAGGGTGTTGGGCTATGGCTACACCTTC. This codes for CATSRDRVLGYGYTF.

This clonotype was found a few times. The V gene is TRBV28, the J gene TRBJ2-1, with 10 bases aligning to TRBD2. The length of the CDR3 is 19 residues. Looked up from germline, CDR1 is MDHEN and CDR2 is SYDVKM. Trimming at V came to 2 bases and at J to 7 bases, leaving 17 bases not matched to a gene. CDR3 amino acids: CASSLPNPHTSGAPNEQFF. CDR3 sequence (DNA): TGTGCCAGCAGTTTACCCAACCCTCATACTAGCGGGGCCCCTAATGAGCAGTTCTTC.

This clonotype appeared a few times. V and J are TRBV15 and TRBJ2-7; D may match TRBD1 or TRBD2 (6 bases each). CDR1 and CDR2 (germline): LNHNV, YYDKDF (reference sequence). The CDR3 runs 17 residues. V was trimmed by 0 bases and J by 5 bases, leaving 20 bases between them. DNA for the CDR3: TGTGCCACCAGCAGAGACCCGGGGGCTACTTACAGGGACGAGCAGTACTTC. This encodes CATSRDPGATYRDEQYF.

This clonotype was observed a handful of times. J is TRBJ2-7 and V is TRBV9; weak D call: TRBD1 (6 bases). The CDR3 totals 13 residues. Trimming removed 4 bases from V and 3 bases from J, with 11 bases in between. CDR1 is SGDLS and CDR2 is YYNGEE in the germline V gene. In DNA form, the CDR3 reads TGTGCCAGCAGCTGGGACAACGGCTACGAGCAGTACTTC. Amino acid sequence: CASSWDNGYEQYF.

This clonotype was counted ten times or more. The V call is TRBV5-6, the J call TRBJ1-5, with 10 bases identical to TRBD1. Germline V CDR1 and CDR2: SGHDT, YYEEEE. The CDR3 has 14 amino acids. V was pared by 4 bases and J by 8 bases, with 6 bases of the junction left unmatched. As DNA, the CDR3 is TGTGCCAGCAGCCTCGGGACAGGGGTTAAGCCCCAGCATTTT. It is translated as CASSLGTGVKPQHF. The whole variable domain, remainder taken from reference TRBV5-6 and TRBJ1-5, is DAGVTQSPTHLIKTRGQQVTLRCSPKSGHDTVSWYQQALGQGPQFIFQYYEEEERQRGNFPDRFSGHQFPNYSSELNVNALLLGDSALYLCASSLGTGVKPQHFGDGTRLSIL.

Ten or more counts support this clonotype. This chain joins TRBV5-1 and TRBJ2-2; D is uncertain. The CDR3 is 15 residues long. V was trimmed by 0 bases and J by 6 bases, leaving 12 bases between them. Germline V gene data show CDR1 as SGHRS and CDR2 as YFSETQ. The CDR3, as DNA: TGCGCCAGCAGCTTGGCCAAGATGGGCGCCGGGGAGCTGTTTTTT. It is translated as CASSLAKMGAGELFF. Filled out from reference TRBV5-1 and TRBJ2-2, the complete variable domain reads KAGVTQTPRYLIKTRGQQVTLSCSPISGHRSVSWYQQTPGQGLQFLFEYFSETQRNKGNFPGRFSGRQFSNSRSEMNVSTLELGDSALYLCASSLAKMGAGELFFGEGSRLTVL.

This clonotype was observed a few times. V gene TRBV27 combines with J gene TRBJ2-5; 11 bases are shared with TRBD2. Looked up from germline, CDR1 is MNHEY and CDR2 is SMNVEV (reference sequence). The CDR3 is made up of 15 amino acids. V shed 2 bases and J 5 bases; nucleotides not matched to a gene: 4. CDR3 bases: TGTGCCAGCAGTTTACTACTAGCGGGAGTTGAGACCCAGTACTTC. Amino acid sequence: CASSLLLAGVETQYF.

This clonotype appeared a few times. The DNA of the CDR3 is TGTGCCAGCAGCTCCCCGGGACTAGCCCTACAAGAGACCCAGTACTTC. Translating it yields CASSSPGLALQETQYF. The V gene is TRBV4-2, the J gene TRBJ2-5, with 9 bases identical to TRBD2. This CDR3 contains 16 residues. Germline V gene sequence: CDR1 LGHNA, CDR2 YNFKEQ. V shed 5 bases and J 2 bases; nucleotides not matched to a gene: 9.

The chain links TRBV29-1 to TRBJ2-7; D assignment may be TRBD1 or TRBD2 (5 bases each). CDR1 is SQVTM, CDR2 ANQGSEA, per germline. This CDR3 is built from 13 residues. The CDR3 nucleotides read TGCACCGCAACCGGGACGGAGTCCTACGAGCAGTACTTC. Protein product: CTATGTESYEQYF.

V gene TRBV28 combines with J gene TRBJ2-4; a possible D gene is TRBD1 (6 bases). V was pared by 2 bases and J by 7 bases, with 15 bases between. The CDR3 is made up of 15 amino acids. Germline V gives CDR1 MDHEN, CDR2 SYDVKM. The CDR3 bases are TGTGCCAGCAGTTTAAGGGGGACAAGGGAGAACATTCAGTACTTC. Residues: CASSLRGTRENIQYF.

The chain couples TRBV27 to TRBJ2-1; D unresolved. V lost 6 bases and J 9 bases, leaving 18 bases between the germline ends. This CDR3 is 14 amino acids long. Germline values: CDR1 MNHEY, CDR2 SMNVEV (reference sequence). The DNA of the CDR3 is TGTGCCAGCAGCCCCTGGGATTCCTTCGGTGAGCAGTTCTTC. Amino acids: CASSPWDSFGEQFF.

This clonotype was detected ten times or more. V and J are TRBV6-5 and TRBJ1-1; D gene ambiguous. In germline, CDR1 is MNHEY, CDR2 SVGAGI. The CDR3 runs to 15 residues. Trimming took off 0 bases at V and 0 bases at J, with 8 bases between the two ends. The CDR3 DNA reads TGTGCCAGCAGTTACTCAAGGCATATGAACACTGAAGCTTTCTTT. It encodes CASSYSRHMNTEAFF.

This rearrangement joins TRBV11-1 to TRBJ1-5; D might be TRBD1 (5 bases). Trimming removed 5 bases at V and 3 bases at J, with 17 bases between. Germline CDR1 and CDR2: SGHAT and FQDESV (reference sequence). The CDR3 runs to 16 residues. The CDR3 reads CASSLMKKGYNQPQHF. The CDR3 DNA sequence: TGTGCCAGCAGCCTGATGAAAAAGGGGTACAATCAGCCCCAGCATTTT.

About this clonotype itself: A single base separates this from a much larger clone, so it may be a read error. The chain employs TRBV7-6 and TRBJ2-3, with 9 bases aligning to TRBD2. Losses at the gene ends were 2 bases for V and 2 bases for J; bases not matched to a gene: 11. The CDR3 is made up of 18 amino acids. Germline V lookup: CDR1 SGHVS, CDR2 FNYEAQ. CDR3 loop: CASSLRTSARDYTDTQYF. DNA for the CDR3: TGTGCCAGCAGCTTAAGGACTAGCGCGAGGGATTACACAGATACGCAGTATTTT.

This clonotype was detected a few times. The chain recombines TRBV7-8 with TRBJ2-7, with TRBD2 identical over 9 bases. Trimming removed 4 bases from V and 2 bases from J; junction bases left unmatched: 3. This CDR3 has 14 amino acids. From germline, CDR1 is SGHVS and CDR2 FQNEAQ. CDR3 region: CASSWTSAAYEQYF. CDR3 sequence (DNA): TGTGCCAGCAGCTGGACTAGCGCCGCCTACGAGCAGTACTTC.

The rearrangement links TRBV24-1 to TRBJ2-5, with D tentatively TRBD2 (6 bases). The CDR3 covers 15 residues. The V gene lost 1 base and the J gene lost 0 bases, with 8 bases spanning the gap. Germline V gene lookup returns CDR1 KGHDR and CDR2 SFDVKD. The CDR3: CATSDFRENQETQYF. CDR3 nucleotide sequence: TGTGCCACCAGTGATTTCCGGGAGAACCAAGAGACCCAGTACTTC.

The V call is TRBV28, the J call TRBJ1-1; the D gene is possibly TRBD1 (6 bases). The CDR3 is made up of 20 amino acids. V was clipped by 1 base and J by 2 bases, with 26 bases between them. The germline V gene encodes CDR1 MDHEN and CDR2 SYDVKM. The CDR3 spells CASSLFLGGSLDRSNTEAFF. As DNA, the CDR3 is TGTGCCAGCAGTTTATTTTTAGGGGGGTCTCTTGACAGGAGCAACACTGAAGCTTTCTTT.

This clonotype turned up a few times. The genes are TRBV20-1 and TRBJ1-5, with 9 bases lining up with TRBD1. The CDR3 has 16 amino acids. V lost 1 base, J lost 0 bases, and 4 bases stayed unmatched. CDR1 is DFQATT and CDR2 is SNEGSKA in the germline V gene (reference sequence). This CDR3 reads CSARVDRGYSNQPQHF. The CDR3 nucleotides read TGCAGTGCTAGAGTGGACAGGGGATATAGCAATCAGCCCCAGCATTTT.

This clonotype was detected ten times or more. The CDR3 DNA sequence: TGTGCCAGCAGTTACTCAGGGGACCCAGAGACCCAGTACTTC. It specifies CASSYSGDPETQYF. The chain carries TRBV6-2 or TRBV6-3 and TRBJ2-5; D possibly matches TRBD1 or TRBD2 (5 bases each). CDR3 length: 14 amino acids. The ends were cut back, 0 bases at V and 4 bases at J, with 9 bases in the middle. Germline V gene lookup returns CDR1 MNHEY and CDR2 SVGEGT.

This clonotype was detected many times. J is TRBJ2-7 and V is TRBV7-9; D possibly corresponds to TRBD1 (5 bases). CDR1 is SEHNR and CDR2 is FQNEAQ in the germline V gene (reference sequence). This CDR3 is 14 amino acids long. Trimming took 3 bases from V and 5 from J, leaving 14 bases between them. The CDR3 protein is CASSFSGFVDEQYF. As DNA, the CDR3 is TGTGCCAGCAGCTTCTCAGGGTTCGTCGACGAGCAGTACTTC.

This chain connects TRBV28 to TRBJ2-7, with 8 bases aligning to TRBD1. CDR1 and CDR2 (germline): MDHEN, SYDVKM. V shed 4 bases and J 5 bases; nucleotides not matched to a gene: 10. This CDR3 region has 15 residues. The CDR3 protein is CASSSNAGGWDEQYF. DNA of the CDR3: TGTGCCAGCAGTTCGAATGCAGGGGGCTGGGACGAGCAGTACTTC. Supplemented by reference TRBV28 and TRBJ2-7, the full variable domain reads DVKVTQSSRYLVKRTGEKVFLECVQDMDHENMFWYRQDPGLGLRLIYFSYDVKMKEKGDIPEGYSVSREKKERFSLILESASTNQTSMYLCASSSNAGGWDEQYFGPGTRLTVT.